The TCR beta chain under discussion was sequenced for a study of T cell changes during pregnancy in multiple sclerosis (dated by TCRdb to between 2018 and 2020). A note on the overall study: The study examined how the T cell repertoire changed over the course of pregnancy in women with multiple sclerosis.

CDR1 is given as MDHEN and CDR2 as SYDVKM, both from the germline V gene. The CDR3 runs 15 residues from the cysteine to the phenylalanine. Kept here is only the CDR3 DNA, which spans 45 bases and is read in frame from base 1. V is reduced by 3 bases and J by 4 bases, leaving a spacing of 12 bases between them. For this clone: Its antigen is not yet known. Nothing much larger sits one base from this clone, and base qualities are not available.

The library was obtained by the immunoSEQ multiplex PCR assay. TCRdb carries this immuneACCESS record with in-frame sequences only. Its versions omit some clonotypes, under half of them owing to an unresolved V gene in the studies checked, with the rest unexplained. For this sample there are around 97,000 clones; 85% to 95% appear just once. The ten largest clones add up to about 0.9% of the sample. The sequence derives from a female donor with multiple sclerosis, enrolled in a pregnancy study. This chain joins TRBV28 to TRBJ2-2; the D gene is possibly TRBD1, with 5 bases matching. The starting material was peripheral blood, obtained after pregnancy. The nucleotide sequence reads TGTGCCAGCAGTTTGAGTCGCCAGGGCACCGGGGAGCTGTTTTTT. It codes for CASSLSRQGTGELFF. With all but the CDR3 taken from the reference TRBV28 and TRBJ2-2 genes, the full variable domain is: DVKVTQSSRYLVKRTGEKVFLECVQDMDHENMFWYRQDPGLGLRLIYFSYDVKMKEKGDIPEGYSVSREKKERFSLILESASTNQTSMYLCASSLSRQGTGELFFGEGSRLTVL.